The 25 T cell receptor beta chains reported below all come from one sample, sequenced in a study of PD-1 blockade in mismatch repair-deficient tumors. The protocol was immunoSEQ multiplex PCR, while the TCRdb copy is restricted to in-frame clones and leaves out a portion. The table shows tens of thousands of clones, with 65% to 85% occurring only once. The material sequenced was peripheral blood, taken 44 weeks after starting pembrolizumab. These receptors were collected from an adult with mismatch repair-deficient cancer.

The CDR3 reads CAISVTAGNQPQHF. As DNA, the CDR3 is TGTGCCATCAGTGTGACGGCGGGCAATCAGCCCCAGCATTTT. The rearrangement links TRBV10-3 to TRBJ1-5; D remains unclear. This CDR3 is built from 14 residues. CDR1 and CDR2 from the germline V gene are ENHRY and SYGVKD. V lost 4 bases to trimming and J lost 2 bases, with 9 bases between them.

The chain links TRBV19 to TRBJ1-2, with a tentative D call TRBD1 (5 bases). Per the germline V gene, CDR1 is LNHDA and CDR2 is SQIVND (reference sequence). The CDR3 totals 12 residues. V was clipped by 9 bases and J by 2 bases, with 10 bases between them. The CDR3 bases are TGTGCCAGCCGGGGGGACAACTATGGCTACACCTTC. This translates into CASRGDNYGYTF.

In nucleotides, the CDR3 is TGCGCCAGCAGCCAGTCGCTAGTGGGACACGAGCAGTACTTC. It translates to CASSQSLVGHEQYF. The chain has TRBV4-1 and TRBJ2-7; D might be TRBD1 or TRBD2, each matching 5 bases. V was trimmed by 3 bases and J by 5 bases, leaving 14 bases between them. This CDR3 region has 14 residues. CDR1 is MGHRA and CDR2 is YSYEKL in the germline V gene.

The chain uses TRBV25-1 and TRBJ2-1, with D hard to call. The length of the CDR3 is 11 residues. Germline CDR1 and CDR2: MGHDK and SYGVNS. V shed 4 bases and J shed 15 bases, with 13 bases lying between them. The CDR3 nucleotides read TGTGCCAGCAGTGTGGGTAGGGTAGTGTTCTTC. Translation: CASSVGRVVFF.

This clone was recorded once. The rearrangement uses TRBV7-3 and TRBJ2-1, with 8 bases aligning to TRBD2. CDR1 is SGHTA and CDR2 is FQGTGA in the germline V gene. Trimming took 5 bases from V and 0 from J; bases not matched to a gene: 6. This CDR3 region has 16 residues. CDR3 in DNA: TGTGCCAGCAGCAGTATAAGCGGGAGCTCCTACAATGAGCAGTTCTTC. Protein product: CASSSISGSSYNEQFF. Looking up the rest from reference TRBV7-3 and TRBJ2-1 gives the full variable domain: GAGVSQTPSNKVTEKGKYVELRCDPISGHTALYWYRQSLGQGPEFLIYFQGTGAADDSGLPNDRFFAVRPEGSVSTLKIQRTERGDSAVYLCASSSISGSSYNEQFFGPGTRLTVL.

V and J are TRBV27 and TRBJ2-3; D gene unclear. In germline, CDR1 is MNHEY, CDR2 SMNVEV (reference sequence). This CDR3 spans 17 amino acids. V lost 0 bases and J 2 bases, leaving 15 bases between the germline ends. The CDR3 here is CASSLSLGVRTTDTQYF. The DNA for the CDR3 is TGTGCCAGCAGTTTATCTCTAGGTGTACGGACCACAGATACGCAGTATTTT.

V gene TRBV5-4 combines with J gene TRBJ2-5; the D call may be TRBD1 or TRBD2 (5 bases each). CDR3 length: 14 amino acids. Germline-derived CDR1 and CDR2 are SGHNT and YYREEE (reference sequence). Trimming left V 5 bases short and J 0 bases short, with 11 bases between. CDR3 in amino acids: CASRRDGNQETQYF. DNA for the CDR3: TGTGCCAGCAGACGGGACGGAAACCAAGAGACCCAGTACTTC.

The rearrangement links TRBV30 to TRBJ1-1; 7 bases align to TRBD1. CDR3 length: 13 amino acids. CDR1 is GTSNPN, CDR2 SVGIG, per germline (reference sequence). V lost 3 bases, J lost 5 bases, and 6 bases stayed unmatched. The chain's CDR3 is CAWRANRGTEAFF. The CDR3 coding sequence is TGTGCCTGGAGGGCTAACAGGGGAACTGAAGCTTTCTTT.

The chain couples TRBV11-3 to TRBJ1-3; possible D gene TRBD1, 6 bases. This CDR3 region has 14 residues. Germline V gives CDR1 SGHNT, CDR2 YENEEA. V lost 6 bases to trimming and J lost 0 bases, with 9 bases between them. The CDR3 DNA follows: TGTGCCAGCAGGCCGACAGGCTCTGGAAACACCATATATTTT. Protein sequence: CASRPTGSGNTIYF.

The rearrangement joins TRBV4-2 to TRBJ2-5, with 8 positions matching TRBD2. CDR1 LGHNA and CDR2 YNFKEQ come from the germline V gene. The CDR3 contains 21 residues. V was pared by 0 bases and J by 3 bases, with 21 bases of the junction left unmatched. The CDR3 nucleotides read TGTGCCAGCAGCCAAGAATCAGTGGGGAGGGGGGCCGGGACTAGGGAAGAGACCCAGTACTTC. This translates into CASSQESVGRGAGTREETQYF.

Written as DNA, the CDR3 is TGTGCCAGCAGCCTGAGCGGGGGGAGCTCCTACGAGCAGTACTTC. This encodes CASSLSGGSSYEQYF. The chain recombines TRBV7-3 with TRBJ2-5, with 9 nucleotides matching TRBD2. The end of the DNA is better explained by TRBJ2-7, so the J call may be wrong. The CDR3 runs 15 residues. Germline CDR1 SGHTA, CDR2 FQGTGA.

This sequence joins TRBV19 and TRBJ1-5; D not certain. Trimming took off 3 bases at V and 0 bases at J, with 9 bases between the two ends. Germline V gene lookup returns CDR1 LNHDA and CDR2 SQIVND (reference sequence). This CDR3 spans 15 amino acids. DNA for the CDR3: TGTGCCAGTAGTATCCCCAGGAATAGCAATCAGCCCCAGCATTTT. Translating it yields CASSIPRNSNQPQHF.

V usage is TRBV19 and J usage is TRBJ2-1; 9 nucleotides align to TRBD2. CDR3 length: 17 amino acids. Unmatched junction bases numbered 12, after V lost 5 bases and J lost 4 bases. Germline V lookup: CDR1 LNHDA, CDR2 SQIVND (reference sequence). The DNA of the CDR3 is TGTGCCAGTAGTCCCCACAGTAGCGGGAGTAGTTACAATGAGCAGTTCTTC. Translating gives CASSPHSSGSSYNEQFF.

The rearrangement links TRBV27 to TRBJ1-1, with a possible D match to TRBD1 (5 bases). The CDR3 spans 16 residues. Germline CDR1 reads MNHEY; CDR2 reads SMNVEV (reference sequence). The V end lost 5 bases, the J end lost 4 bases, and 20 bases lay between the germline ends. CDR3 DNA: TGTGCCAGCAGTCAGTCCAGGGCTTCGGGCTTCACTGAAGCTTTCTTT. Translation gives CASSQSRASGFTEAFF.

The V gene is TRBV10-3, the J gene TRBJ2-2, with D tentatively TRBD2 (6 bases). Per germline, CDR1 ENHRY and CDR2 SYGVKD. This CDR3 is built from 16 residues. Trimming took 6 bases from V and 1 from J, leaving 15 bases between them. The CDR3 is CAIRISSGGNTGELFF. The CDR3 nucleotides read TGTGCCATCAGGATTAGTAGCGGAGGGAACACCGGGGAGCTGTTTTTT.

This clone occurred a few times. CDR3 DNA sequence: TGTGCCATCACAGACACCGGGGGGCTTGGCTACACCTTC. This encodes CAITDTGGLGYTF. The genes are TRBV10-3 and TRBJ1-2, with D possibly being TRBD1 (6 bases). V was shortened by 7 bases and J by 7 bases, with 16 bases between the two germline ends. Per the germline V gene, CDR1 is ENHRY and CDR2 is SYGVKD. CDR3 length: 13 residues.

The rearrangement joins TRBV6-4 to TRBJ1-1; no firm D call. The CDR3 loop spans 15 amino acids. Trimming stripped 2 bases from V and 1 base from J, with 11 bases between. Germline CDR1 and CDR2: MRHNA and SNTAGT. CDR3 in amino acids: CASSDVGIGNTEAFF. DNA for the CDR3: TGTGCCAGCAGTGACGTCGGGATTGGGAACACTGAAGCTTTCTTT.

The rearrangement uses TRBV9 and TRBJ2-3; D possibly corresponds to TRBD2 (6 bases). The CDR3 extends over 15 amino acids. Germline CDR1 SGDLS, CDR2 YYNGEE. Trimming removed 5 bases from V and 0 bases from J, with 13 bases in between. The CDR3 is CASSAYGGSTDTQYF. In nucleotides, the CDR3 is TGTGCCAGCAGTGCCTACGGGGGAAGCACAGATACGCAGTATTTT.

This clone occurred a few times. This chain uses TRBV7-3 with TRBJ2-7, with D perhaps being TRBD1 or TRBD2 (6 bases each). Germline assignment: CDR1 SGHTA and CDR2 FQGTGA. Deletions cut 2 bases from V and 5 bases from J, with 13 bases between. CDR3 length equals 14 residues. The DNA for the CDR3 is TGTGCCAGCAGCTTAGATCAGGGGAGGAACGAGCAGTACTTC. Its translation: CASSLDQGRNEQYF.

The gene calls are TRBV4-2 and TRBJ1-2; D not resolved. Trimming removed 5 bases at V and 2 bases at J, with 12 bases between. CDR1 and CDR2 (germline): LGHNA, YNFKEQ. There are 14 residues in the CDR3. CDR3 sequence reads: CASSLVGPNYGYTF. The CDR3 coding sequence is TGTGCCAGCAGCTTGGTGGGTCCAAACTATGGCTACACCTTC.

The rearrangement uses TRBV6-6 and TRBJ2-6, with D hard to call. The germline gives CDR1 MNHNY, CDR2 SVGAGI (reference sequence). This CDR3 is built from 14 residues. The V end was cut by 6 bases, the J end by 2 bases, with 8 bases between. The CDR3 region has the DNA TGTGCCAGCAGACCGCCTGCTGGGGCCAACGTCCTGACTTTC. Protein product: CASRPPAGANVLTF.

The chain carries TRBV4-1 and TRBJ2-1, with no clear D. Deletions cut 0 bases from V and 0 bases from J, with 12 bases between. The length of the CDR3 is 17 residues. Germline V lookup: CDR1 MGHRA, CDR2 YSYEKL. CDR3 loop: CASSQDAEYSSYNEQFF. The CDR3 DNA sequence: TGCGCCAGCAGCCAAGACGCTGAGTATAGCTCCTACAATGAGCAGTTCTTC.

V usage is TRBV5-5 and J usage is TRBJ1-1; 8 bases are shared with TRBD1. Trimming cost V 4 bases and J 5 bases; bases outside gene matches: 4. The germline CDR1 and CDR2 sequences are SGHKS and YYEKEE (reference sequence). CDR3 length: 13 residues. CDR3 in amino acids: CASSNGQGTEAFF. The CDR3 region has the DNA TGTGCCAGCAGCAACGGACAGGGAACTGAAGCTTTCTTT.

The chain links TRBV11-2 to TRBJ1-2; TRBD1 might be the D (6 bases). Germline V gene lookup returns CDR1 SGHAT and CDR2 FQNNGV. The CDR3 has 13 residues. V shed 6 bases and J shed 4 bases, with 12 bases lying between them. CDR3 nucleotides: TGTGCCAGCAGTAAGGGGGACGTCTATGGCTACACCTTC. It is translated as CASSKGDVYGYTF.

This chain links TRBV7-3 with TRBJ2-5; TRBD2 matches 14 bases. Germline values: CDR1 SGHTA, CDR2 FQGTGA. V dropped 4 bases and J dropped 3; count of bases not matched to a gene: 4. The CDR3 has 16 amino acids. The CDR3 spells CASSSGTSGSEETQYF. CDR3 DNA: TGTGCCAGCAGCTCTGGGACTAGCGGGAGCGAAGAGACCCAGTACTTC.